This entry lists 23 T cell receptor beta chains sequenced from one sample in a study of T cell responses to AZD1222 COVID-19 vaccine (dated by TCRdb to about 2021). According to the study, the label for this sample's time point signals: baseline before first vaccination. Library prep was done by the immunoSEQ multiplex PCR assay. TCRdb limited this immuneACCESS table to in-frame rearrangements with V and J called. A share of clones is missing; checked studies link under half to unresolved V genes, and the rest is unexplained. The sample table records tens of thousands of clones; more than 75% of these occur just once. The ten largest clonotypes hold 16% of the sample. The material sequenced was peripheral blood, taken on day 0 of AZD1222 vaccination. The receptors were gathered from an adult in good health.

The genes are TRBV24-1 and TRBJ2-7, with 11 bases lining up with TRBD1. This CDR3 has 16 amino acids. V lost 0 bases to trimming and J lost 4 bases; unmatched junction nucleotides: 4. CDR1 and CDR2 (germline): KGHDR, SFDVKD. As DNA, the CDR3 is TGTGCCACCAGTGATTTGGGGGACAGGGGGACGTACGAGCAGTACTTC. It codes for CATSDLGDRGTYEQYF.

The chain recombines TRBV28 with TRBJ2-1, with D possibly matching TRBD1 (5 bases). CDR1 and CDR2 from the germline V gene are MDHEN and SYDVKM. The V gene lost 4 bases and the J gene lost 15 bases, with 16 bases spanning the gap. The CDR3 has 12 residues. The CDR3 region has the DNA TGTGCCAGCAGTTCTGCAGGGTTCCTCCTGTTCTTC. Encoded protein: CASSSAGFLLFF.

CDR3 sequence: CATSDFQGTFF. CDR3 DNA sequence: TGTGCCACCAGTGATTTTCAGGGGACTTTCTTT. V is TRBV24-1 and J is TRBJ1-1; D is perhaps TRBD1 (6 bases). Trimming left V 1 base short and J 12 bases short, with 8 bases between. CDR1 and CDR2 (germline): KGHDR, SFDVKD. This CDR3 comprises 11 residues.

V and J are TRBV9 and TRBJ2-7; perhaps TRBD2 as D (5 bases). The V and J ends lost 0 bases and 2 bases respectively, with 12 bases between them. CDR1 and CDR2 from the germline V gene are SGDLS and YYNGEE. The CDR3 extends over 15 amino acids. CDR3: CASSVAPGSTYEQYF. CDR3 coding DNA: TGTGCCAGCAGCGTAGCTCCGGGATCAACCTACGAGCAGTACTTC.

The chain couples TRBV4-3 to TRBJ2-1; D remains unclear. V was shortened by 3 bases and J by 0 bases, with 12 bases between the two germline ends. There are 16 residues in the CDR3. Germline CDR1 LGHNA, CDR2 YSLEER. The CDR3 bases are TGCGCCAGCAGCCAGGAAGCCCACGTCTCCTACAATGAGCAGTTCTTC. It is translated as CASSQEAHVSYNEQFF.

The V call is TRBV19, the J call TRBJ2-7; perhaps TRBD1 as D (7 bases). The CDR3 has 14 amino acids. Germline V gene data show CDR1 as LNHDA and CDR2 as SQIVND (reference sequence). The germline V and J ends were trimmed by 6 bases and 0 bases, with 12 bases remaining between them. The CDR3 coding sequence is TGTGCCAGTAGGGCGGGACAGAACTCCTACGAGCAGTACTTC. It encodes CASRAGQNSYEQYF. The whole variable domain, remainder taken from reference TRBV19 and TRBJ2-7, is DGGITQSPKYLFRKEGQNVTLSCEQNLNHDAMYWYRQDPGQGLRLIYYSQIVNDFQKGDIAEGYSVSREKKESFPLTVTSAQKNPTAFYLCASRAGQNSYEQYFGPGTRLTVT.

V and J are TRBV4-3 and TRBJ2-7; D possibly matches TRBD1 or TRBD2 (5 bases each). Trimming left V 2 bases short and J 6 bases short, with 17 bases between. Germline V gene lookup returns CDR1 LGHNA and CDR2 YSLEER. The length of the CDR3 is 15 residues. The CDR3 region has the DNA TGCGCCAGCAGCCAACTATGGGGCGGGCCAGCCGAGCAGTACTTC. Its translation is CASSQLWGGPAEQYF.

The chain joins TRBV29-1 to TRBJ1-5; TRBD1 might be the D (5 bases). The V and J ends lost 4 bases and 3 bases respectively, with 10 bases between them. CDR1 and CDR2 from the germline V gene are SQVTM and ANQGSEA. The CDR3 spans 13 residues. CDR3 in DNA: TGCAGCGTTGCCGACAGTCTCAATCAGCCCCAGCATTTT. Translated: CSVADSLNQPQHF.

The rearrangement links TRBV7-9 to TRBJ2-5; 13 bases line up with TRBD2. Germline V lookup: CDR1 SEHNR, CDR2 FQNEAQ (reference sequence). V lost 4 bases to trimming and J lost 4 bases; unmatched junction nucleotides: 15. This CDR3 contains 19 residues. In DNA, the CDR3 is TGTGCCAGCAGCTCGCTCTCCATACTAGCGGGAGGGAAACTAGAGACCCAGTACTTC. It translates to CASSSLSILAGGKLETQYF. The whole variable domain, filled in from reference TRBV7-9 and TRBJ2-5, reads DTGVSQNPRHKITKRGQNVTFRCDPISEHNRLYWYRQTLGQGPEFLTYFQNEAQLEKSRLLSDRFSAERPKGSFSTLEIQRTEQGDSAMYLCASSSLSILAGGKLETQYFGPGTRLLVL.

This chain connects TRBV27 to TRBJ1-1; D is uncertain. Trimming removed 1 base from V and 4 bases from J, with 7 bases in between. Per germline, CDR1 MNHEY and CDR2 SMNVEV (reference sequence). This CDR3 is 13 amino acids long. The CDR3 region has the DNA TGTGCCAGCAGTTTATTGGGGAGCACTGAAGCTTTCTTT. Amino acid sequence: CASSLLGSTEAFF.

The V and J genes are TRBV13 and TRBJ2-2, with D possibly being TRBD2 (5 bases). From germline, CDR1 is PRHDT and CDR2 FYEKMQ (reference sequence). This CDR3 has 13 residues. Deletions cut 5 bases from V and 5 bases from J, with 9 bases between. DNA of the CDR3: TGTGCCAGCAGCCCCCGACTAACCGGGGAGCTGTTTTTT. Amino acids: CASSPRLTGELFF.

This chain uses TRBV18 with TRBJ2-3; D uncertain. The CDR3 runs 14 residues. Per the germline V gene, CDR1 is KGHSH and CDR2 is LQKENI. V was pared by 0 bases and J by 6 bases, with 10 bases between. The CDR3 DNA reads as TGTGCCAGCTCACCACCAAGTTCGCGGGATACGCAGTATTTT. This translates into CASSPPSSRDTQYF.

V is TRBV4-1 and J is TRBJ2-1; 7 bases fit TRBD2. CDR3 length: 15 residues. Germline values: CDR1 MGHRA, CDR2 YSYEKL. Trimming at V came to 2 bases and at J to 7 bases, leaving 8 bases not matched to a gene. Here the CDR3 reads CASSQSPGGINEQFF. In DNA form, the CDR3 reads TGCGCCAGCAGCCAATCGCCGGGAGGTATTAATGAGCAGTTCTTC.

The chain employs TRBV18 and TRBJ1-1, with 7 bases lining up with TRBD1. Trimming took 1 base from V and 0 from J; bases not matched to a gene: 2. Germline values: CDR1 KGHSH, CDR2 LQKENI. CDR3 size: 15 residues. The CDR3 sequence: CASSPLGTVNTEAFF. The CDR3, as DNA: TGTGCCAGCTCACCACTGGGGACAGTGAACACTGAAGCTTTCTTT.

This clone occurred once. This chain connects TRBV2 to TRBJ1-2, with D possibly matching TRBD1 (5 bases). Germline-derived CDR1 and CDR2 are SNHLY and FYNNEI. CDR3 length: 14 residues. Trimming pared 2 bases from V and 3 bases from J, leaving 10 bases between. The CDR3 spells CASSENTGHYGYTF. The CDR3 region has the DNA TGTGCCAGCAGTGAAAATACGGGGCACTATGGCTACACCTTC.

The chain links TRBV3-1 (or the pseudogene TRBV3-2) to TRBJ1-3, with D perhaps TRBD1 (6 bases). From germline, CDR1 is LGHDT and CDR2 YNNKEL (reference sequence). The CDR3 length is 19 residues. Trimming cost V 0 bases and J 0 bases, with 18 bases left between them. Here the CDR3 reads CASSQDKSGTHYSGNTIYF. CDR3 in DNA: TGTGCCAGCAGCCAAGATAAGTCCGGGACACACTACTCTGGAAACACCATATATTTT.

V gene TRBV9 combines with J gene TRBJ1-1; weak D call: TRBD1 (6 bases). V was trimmed by 0 bases and J by 6 bases, leaving 12 bases between them. CDR3 length: 14 amino acids. CDR1 and CDR2 from the germline V gene are SGDLS and YYNGEE. The CDR3 loop is CASSVESGGAEAFF. The CDR3 region has the DNA TGTGCCAGCAGCGTAGAGTCCGGGGGCGCTGAAGCTTTCTTT.

The CDR3 DNA reads TGTGCCTGGAGTGACACAGGGTTGGGTAGGACTGAAGCTTTCTTT. Residues: CAWSDTGLGRTEAFF. J is TRBJ1-1 and V is TRBV30; D might be TRBD1 (6 bases). Germline-derived CDR1 and CDR2 are GTSNPN and SVGIG (reference sequence). The CDR3 covers 15 residues. V dropped 1 base and J dropped 5 bases, with 17 bases sitting between them. Using reference TRBV30 and TRBJ1-1 for the parts outside the CDR3, the full variable domain is SQTIHQWPATLVQPVGSPLSLECTVEGTSNPNLYWYRQAAGRGLQLLFYSVGIGQISSEVPQNLSASRPQDRQFILSSKKLLLSDSGFYLCAWSDTGLGRTEAFFGQGTRLTVV.

The rearrangement uses TRBV5-1 and TRBJ1-2; 7 bases are a match to TRBD1. The CDR3 is 16 amino acids. CDR1 is SGHRS and CDR2 is YFSETQ in the germline V gene. V trimming: 4 bases; J trimming: 6 bases; junction bases outside the gene matches: 15. The CDR3 region is CASSPTVLTGADGYTF. DNA of the CDR3: TGCGCCAGCAGCCCCACAGTTCTCACAGGGGCGGATGGCTACACCTTC. Filled out from reference TRBV5-1 and TRBJ1-2, the complete variable domain reads KAGVTQTPRYLIKTRGQQVTLSCSPISGHRSVSWYQQTPGQGLQFLFEYFSETQRNKGNFPGRFSGRQFSNSRSEMNVSTLELGDSALYLCASSPTVLTGADGYTFGSGTRLTVV.

The rearrangement links TRBV5-4 to TRBJ1-1, with D unresolved. The ends were cut back, 3 bases at V and 1 base at J, with 7 bases in the middle. Germline CDR1 SGHNT, CDR2 YYREEE (reference sequence). The CDR3 is 13 amino acids. As DNA, the CDR3 is TGTGCCAGCAGCTCCATAGCGAACACTGAAGCTTTCTTT. This sequence encodes CASSSIANTEAFF.

The chain couples TRBV2 to TRBJ1-1; maybe TRBD1 (6 bases). The germline V gene has CDR1 SNHLY and CDR2 FYNNEI. CDR3 size: 12 residues. The germline V and J ends were trimmed by 6 bases and 7 bases, with 12 bases remaining between them. The CDR3 protein is CASSERTDEAFF. For the CDR3, the DNA is TGTGCCAGCAGCGAAAGGACAGATGAAGCTTTCTTT.

The chain has TRBV7-9 and TRBJ2-2; D uncertain. CDR1 SEHNR and CDR2 FQNEAQ come from the germline V gene (reference sequence). The CDR3 consists of 16 residues. The germline V and J ends were trimmed by 2 bases and 4 bases, with 14 bases remaining between them. The DNA of the CDR3 is TGTGCCAGCAGCTTAAGCCCCCTAGACGGCACCGGGGAGCTGTTTTTT. This encodes CASSLSPLDGTGELFF.

The chain combines TRBV28 with TRBJ2-1, with 9 bases fitting TRBD2. Germline values: CDR1 MDHEN, CDR2 SYDVKM. The length of the CDR3 is 16 residues. The junction had 8 bases not matched to a gene; V was cut back by 3 bases and J by 5 bases. DNA for the CDR3: TGTGCCAGCAGTTTTTGGGCAGCGGGAGGACACAATGAGCAGTTCTTC. Translation gives CASSFWAAGGHNEQFF.